This T cell receptor beta chain was observed in a study of blood T cell repertoires in COVID-19. Study information: Researchers got acute and convalescent COVID-19 samples from the United States, Italy and Spain.

CDR3 length equals 16 residues. Germline V gene lookup returns CDR1 KGHSH and CDR2 LQKENI. V lost 2 bases and J 9 bases, leaving 17 bases between the germline ends. In the original workflow: Estimated nucleated cell counts came from reference gene primer amplification. TCRdb's copy holds only in-frame clones and misses some; the assay was immunoSEQ multiplex PCR. V and J calls and clone size follow that table, whereas D and trimming were derived from the DNA. Of about 130,000 clones listed, around 89% are singletons. This sequence joins TRBV18 and TRBJ1-6, with D hard to call. The receptor's source is a man in his fifties with active or convalescent COVID-19. The sample comprised peripheral blood. Here the CDR3 reads CASSPSPPDSGSPLHF. Written as DNA, the CDR3 is TGTGCCAGCTCACCAAGCCCCCCGGACTCCGGTTCACCCCTCCACTTT.